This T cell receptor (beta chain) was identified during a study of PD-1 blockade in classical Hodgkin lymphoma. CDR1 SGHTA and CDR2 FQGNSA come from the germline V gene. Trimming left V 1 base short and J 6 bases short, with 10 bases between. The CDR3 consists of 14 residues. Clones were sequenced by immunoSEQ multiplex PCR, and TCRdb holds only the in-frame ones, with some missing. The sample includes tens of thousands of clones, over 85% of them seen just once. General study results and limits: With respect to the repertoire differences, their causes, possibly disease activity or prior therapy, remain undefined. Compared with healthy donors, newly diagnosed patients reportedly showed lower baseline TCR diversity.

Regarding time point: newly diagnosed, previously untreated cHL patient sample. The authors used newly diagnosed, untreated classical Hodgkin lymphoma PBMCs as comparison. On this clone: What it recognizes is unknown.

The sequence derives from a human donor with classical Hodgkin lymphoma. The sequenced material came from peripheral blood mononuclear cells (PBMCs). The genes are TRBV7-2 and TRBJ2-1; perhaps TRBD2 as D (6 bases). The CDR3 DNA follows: TGTGCCAGCAGCTTAGGGAGGGAGTTCAATGAGCAGTTCTTC. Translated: CASSLGREFNEQFF.